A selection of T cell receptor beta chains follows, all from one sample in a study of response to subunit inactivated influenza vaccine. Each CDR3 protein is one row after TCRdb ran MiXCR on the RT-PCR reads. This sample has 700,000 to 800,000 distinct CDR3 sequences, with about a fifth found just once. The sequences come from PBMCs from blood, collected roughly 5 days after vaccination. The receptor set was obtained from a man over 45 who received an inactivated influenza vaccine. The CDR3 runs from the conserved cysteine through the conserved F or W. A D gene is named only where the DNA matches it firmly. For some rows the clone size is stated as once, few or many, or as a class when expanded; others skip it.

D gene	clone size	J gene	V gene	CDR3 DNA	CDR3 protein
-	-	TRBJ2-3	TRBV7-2	TGTGCCAGCAGCTTAGTTGGCGGGGCTGTCACAGATACGCAGTATTTT	CASSLVGGAVTDTQYF
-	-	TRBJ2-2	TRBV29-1	TGCAGCGCTAGTAATACAGGCATGACCGGGGAGCTGTTTTTT	CSASNTGMTGELFF
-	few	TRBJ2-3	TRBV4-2	TGTGCCAGCAGCCAAGGAGGAGTAGCAGCAGATACGCAGTATTTT	CASSQGGVAADTQYF
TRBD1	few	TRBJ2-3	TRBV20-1	TGCAGTGCAAAAAAAGGGACAGGATCCAATACGCAGTATTTT	CSAKKGTGSNTQYF
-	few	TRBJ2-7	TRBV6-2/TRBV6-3	TGTGCCAGCAAGGCTAGTCCCTTGGTCGAGCAGTACTTC	CASKASPLVEQYF
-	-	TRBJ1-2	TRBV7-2	TGTGCCAGCAGCTTAGGATGGGACTCCTATGGCTACACCTTC	CASSLGWDSYGYTF
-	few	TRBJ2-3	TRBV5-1	TGCGCCAGCAGCCGTAGCGAGTTCACAGATACGCAGTATTTT	CASSRSEFTDTQYF
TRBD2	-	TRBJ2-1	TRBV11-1	TGTGCCAGCAGCTCCTCGGGCGGGGGGGAACGCCAGGTTTCCTACAATGAGCAGTTCTTC	CASSSSGGGERQVSYNEQFF
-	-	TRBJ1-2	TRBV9	TGTGCCAGCAGCGTAGAAAGGGGTACAGCTGGCTACACCTTC	CASSVERGTAGYTF
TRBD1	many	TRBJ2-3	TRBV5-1	TGCGCCAGCAGCTTAGGGGACAGGATCACAGATACGCAGTATTTT	CASSLGDRITDTQYF
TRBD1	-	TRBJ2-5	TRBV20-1	TGCAGTGCTAGGGGGACAGCCCGACGGGAGACCCAGTACTTC	CSARGTARRETQYF
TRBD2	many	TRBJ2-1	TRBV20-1	TGCAGTGCACCGGGACTAGTCTACAATGAGCAGTTCTTC	CSAPGLVYNEQFF
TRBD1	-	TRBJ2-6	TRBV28	TGTGCCAGCAGGACAGGGGGCATTGGGGCCAACGTCCTGACTTTC	CASRTGGIGANVLTF
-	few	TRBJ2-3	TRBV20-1	TGCAGTGCTGTCTCGGGTTACACAGATACGCAGTATTTT	CSAVSGYTDTQYF